This T cell receptor (beta chain) came from a study of cytomegalovirus exposure and HLA in healthy donors. Overall study findings and caveats: The classifier reportedly diagnosed cytomegalovirus status with high specificity and sensitivity.

Turning to this clone: Its specificity is unknown.

Here immunoSEQ multiplex PCR was the method, and the copy in TCRdb shows in-frame clones only, minus some. There are about 100,000 clones in the sample; less than 95% occur only once, and around 0.85% lies in the top ten. Per germline, CDR1 SQVTM and CDR2 ANQGSEA. Trimming took 8 bases from V and 2 from J, leaving 6 bases between them. The CDR3 has 10 amino acids. This TCR was sampled from a woman under 30 in good health and CMV-seronegative. Sequenced: PBMCs. The chain employs TRBV29-1 and TRBJ1-1; D is unclear. CDR3 sequence: CSLGNTEAFF. The DNA for the CDR3 is TGCAGCCTAGGAAACACTGAAGCTTTCTTT.